This T cell receptor beta chain was profiled in a study of PD-L1 blockade in urothelial cancer. Study context: Analyses were performed on blood at 3 weeks after treatment start (the second dose) and at 6 weeks. A median blood sample held approximately 150,000 T cells and approximately 80,000 unique TCRs.

Regarding time point: pretreatment peripheral blood. Urothelial carcinoma, locally advanced or metastatic, affected the patients. Using immunoSEQ multiplex PCR, the repertoire was profiled, and TCRdb retains in-frame clones only, with some absent. The table records approximately 86,000 clones, over 80% of them present only once. CDR1 is SGHAT, CDR2 FQNNGV, per germline. Deletions cut 5 bases from V and 6 bases from J, with 14 bases between. There are 14 residues in the CDR3. This rearrangement joins TRBV11-2 to TRBJ2-1; D is possibly TRBD2 (5 bases). The TCR was taken from a man aged 40-50 years with urothelial cancer. The sequenced sample was PBMCs, obtained around atezolizumab (anti-PD-L1) treatment. The CDR3, as DNA: TGTGCCAGCAGCGGAATTCTAGGAGGCAATGAGCAGTTCTTC. It codes for CASSGILGGNEQFF.